Below are 5 T cell receptor beta chains sequenced from a single sample in a study of healthy donors' naive CD4 and CD8 T cells. A linear amplification protocol produced the TCR libraries from around 510 ng of total RNA. TCRdb fed the reads into MiXCR, producing one record per CDR3 protein. This table holds roughly 200,000 distinct CDR3 sequences, over 60% found once. Sequencing was carried out using naive CD4+ and CD8+ T cells sorted from blood, pooled from several donors. Source of these receptors: a pool of human donors in good health; the sample pools cells from several healthy donors.

The DNA of the CDR3 is TGTGCCATCAGTGAGTCTTTAGCGGGAGTGTACGAGCAGTACGTC. It is translated as CAISESLAGVYEQYV. The chain has TRBV10-3 and TRBJ2-7; TRBD2 aligns across 9 bases. Losses at the gene ends were 0 bases for V and 4 bases for J; bases not matched to a gene: 4. Per germline, CDR1 ENHRY and CDR2 SYGVKD. CDR3 length: 15 amino acids.

This chain joins TRBV19 and TRBJ2-1, with 8 positions matching TRBD2. Per the germline V gene, CDR1 is LNHDA and CDR2 is SQIVND (reference sequence). Unmatched junction bases numbered 4, after V lost 6 bases and J lost 3 bases. The CDR3 consists of 14 residues. The CDR3 loop is CASSGRDYYNEQFF. CDR3 nucleotide sequence: TGTGCCAGTAGCGGGAGGGACTACTACAATGAGCAGTTCTTC.

This clonotype was counted only a few times. V is TRBV27 and J is TRBJ1-2; D gene uncertain. The CDR3 length is 12 residues. The V end lost 5 bases, the J end lost 4 bases, and 8 bases lay between the germline ends. The V gene's germline CDR1 is MNHEY and CDR2 SMNVEV (reference sequence). The CDR3 region is CASSAGPYGYTF. The CDR3 DNA follows: TGTGCCAGCAGTGCCGGGCCCTATGGCTACACCTTC.

The CDR3 sequence: CASSPSGGSGANVLTF. CDR3 nucleotides: TGTGCCAGCAGCCCCTCGGGTGGCTCTGGGGCCAACGTCCTGACTTTC. The chain is built from TRBV11-2 and TRBJ2-6; D not resolved. The germline V and J ends were trimmed by 5 bases and 0 bases, with 11 bases remaining between them. The germline V gene has CDR1 SGHAT and CDR2 FQNNGV. This CDR3 is 16 amino acids long.

This chain uses TRBV20-1 with TRBJ2-3, with 14 bases lining up with TRBD2. Germline CDR1 and CDR2: DFQATT and SNEGSKA (reference sequence). The length of the CDR3 is 19 residues. V was pared by 1 base and J by 2 bases, with 11 bases of the junction left unmatched. The CDR3 nucleotides read TGCAGTGCTAGAGTGCCGCAGACTAGCGGGAGGGGCTTCACAGATACGCAGTATTTT. Translating gives CSARVPQTSGRGFTDTQYF.